These T cell receptor beta chains were read from a single sample in a study of T cell responses to AZD1222 COVID-19 vaccine. Profiling relied on immunoSEQ multiplex PCR, and the TCRdb table lists in-frame clones only, not all of them. Here the sample spans 140,000 to 150,000 clones, 90% to 95% being singletons. The specimen comprised peripheral blood, sampled on day 0 of AZD1222 vaccination. Receptor source: an adult in good health. CDR3s include the opening cysteine and the closing phenylalanine or tryptophan. The size of a clone is reported for some rows only, either as once, few or many, or as a class for expanded clones.

J: TRBJ2-1; size: NA; V: TRBV10-2; CDR3: CASKRTSGYNEQFF
J: TRBJ1-3; size: NA; V: TRBV18; CDR3: CASSTLAQAGNTIYF
J: TRBJ1-5; size: NA; V: TRBV19; CDR3: CASSIRERGQPQHF
J: TRBJ1-2; size: NA; V: TRBV5-1; CDR3: CASSLAGQGHAYGYTF
J: TRBJ2-6; size: NA; V: TRBV7-3; CDR3: CASSSPGQESGPHSGANVLTF
J: TRBJ2-1; size: NA; V: TRBV19; CDR3: CASTTTSGSEEEQFF
J: TRBJ1-1; size: NA; V: TRBV16; CDR3: CASSQSGTEAFF
J: TRBJ1-1; size: NA; V: TRBV11-3; CDR3: CASSYSGQMNTEAFF
J: TRBJ2-5; size: NA; V: TRBV19; CDR3: CASSPLAGGTMETQYF
J: TRBJ1-1; size: NA; V: TRBV6-4; CDR3: CAIMRHNTEAFF
J: TRBJ1-6; size: NA; V: TRBV30; CDR3: CAWAGNSPLHF
J: TRBJ1-6; size: NA; V: TRBV5-4; CDR3: CASSSDPDSPLHF
J: TRBJ2-7; size: NA; V: TRBV5-1; CDR3: CASSVTGLSSYEQYF
J: TRBJ1-3; size: NA; V: TRBV19; CDR3: CASSIKFLGISSGNTIYF
J: TRBJ2-1; size: NA; V: TRBV10-3; CDR3: CAISEGTGFEQFF
J: TRBJ1-2; size: NA; V: TRBV4-1; CDR3: CASSHQMGRGDGYTF
J: TRBJ2-7; size: NA; V: TRBV7-9; CDR3: CASSLVRLRAESYEQYF
J: TRBJ1-1; size: few; V: TRBV19; CDR3: CASSIGMWGARRVKGAFF
J: TRBJ2-2; size: NA; V: TRBV4-1; CDR3: CASSPREYTGELFF
J: TRBJ2-3; size: NA; V: TRBV3-1/TRBV3-2; CDR3: CASSRGTSGTDTQYF
J: TRBJ2-1; size: few; V: TRBV11-3; CDR3: CASSESGGAYNEQFF
J: TRBJ2-2; size: NA; V: TRBV7-3; CDR3: CASSLAGFGELFF
J: TRBJ1-2; size: NA; V: TRBV2; CDR3: CASSPGGRNYGYTF
J: TRBJ2-7; size: NA; V: TRBV29-1; CDR3: CSVSGTSGSNEGLLYF
J: TRBJ2-2; size: NA; V: TRBV11-2; CDR3: CASSPPGGLTGELFF
J: TRBJ2-7; size: NA; V: TRBV5-1; CDR3: CASSGTSSGEQYF
J: TRBJ1-6; size: once; V: TRBV5-5; CDR3: CASSWTGGNSPLHF
J: TRBJ2-7; size: NA; V: TRBV6-6; CDR3: CASSYGAQRSSYEQYF
J: TRBJ2-1; size: NA; V: TRBV5-1; CDR3: CASSLSIGRPSYNEQFF
J: TRBJ2-5; size: NA; V: TRBV29-1; CDR3: CSVVRVRGETQYF
J: TRBJ2-5; size: NA; V: TRBV11-3; CDR3: CASSLNGEKGETQYF
J: TRBJ1-2; size: NA; V: TRBV6-5; CDR3: CASRAAGGNYGYTF
J: TRBJ2-5; size: NA; V: TRBV6-5; CDR3: CASSSDVYQETQYF
J: TRBJ1-5; size: NA; V: TRBV18; CDR3: CASSTRTGNNQPQHF
J: TRBJ2-1; size: NA; V: TRBV7-2; CDR3: CASSPDTSYNEQFF
J: TRBJ1-2; size: NA; V: TRBV6-6; CDR3: CASLSGPLNYGYTF
J: TRBJ2-3; size: once; V: TRBV19; CDR3: CASSIEASTDTQYF